This T cell receptor (beta chain) was captured by sequencing in a study of control samples from healthy donors and cancer patients. TCRdb's table, derived via immunoSEQ multiplex PCR, lists solely in-frame clones and lacks some. This repertoire shows 150,000 to 200,000 clones, approximately 91% found once; its top ten account for just over 2%. The germline V gene has CDR1 SEHNR and CDR2 FQNEAQ (reference sequence). The CDR3 totals 11 residues. V gave up 5 bases and J gave up 5 bases, with 5 bases separating them. The sequenced sample was blood. This sequence was found in a woman aged 40 to 50 in good health. This rearrangement joins TRBV7-9 to TRBJ2-3; unclear D gene. CDR3 protein: CASSPLDTQYF. In DNA form, the CDR3 reads TGTGCCAGCAGCCCGTTAGATACGCAGTATTTT.